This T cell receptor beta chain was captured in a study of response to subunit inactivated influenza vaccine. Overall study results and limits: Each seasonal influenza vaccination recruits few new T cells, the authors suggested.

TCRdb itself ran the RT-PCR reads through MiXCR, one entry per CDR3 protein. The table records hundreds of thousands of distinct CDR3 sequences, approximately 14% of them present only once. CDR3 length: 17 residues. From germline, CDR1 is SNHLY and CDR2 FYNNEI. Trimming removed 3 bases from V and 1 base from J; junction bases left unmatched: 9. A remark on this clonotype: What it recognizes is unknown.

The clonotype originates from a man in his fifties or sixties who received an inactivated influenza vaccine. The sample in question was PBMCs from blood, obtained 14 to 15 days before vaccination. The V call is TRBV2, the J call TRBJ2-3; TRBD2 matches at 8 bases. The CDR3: CASSDGYRTSRTDTQYF. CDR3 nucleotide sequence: TGTGCCAGCAGTGATGGGTACCGGACTAGCCGCACAGATACGCAGTATTTT. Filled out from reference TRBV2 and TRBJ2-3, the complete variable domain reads EPEVTQTPSHQVTQMGQEVILRCVPISNHLYFYWYRQILGQKVEFLVSFYNNEISEKSEIFDDQFSVERPDGSNFTLKIRSTKLEDSAMYFCASSDGYRTSRTDTQYFGPGTRLTVL.